This TCR beta chain is from a study of shared clonotypes between healthy human individuals. Study in general: CD4 naive cells filled three plates per donor, CD4 memory three, CD8 naive two and CD8 memory one. Study results and caveats: A small donor pool kept down the genetic and exposure-history diversity that was represented.

Naive CD45RA+ and memory CD45RA-negative subsets were split from CD4+ cells. TCRdb's table, derived via immunoSEQ multiplex PCR, lists solely in-frame clones and lacks some. This table holds 2.3 million or so clones, 85% to 95% found once. CDR3 length equals 18 residues. The ends were cut back, 2 bases at V and 2 bases at J, with 19 bases in the middle. Germline CDR1 is SGHAT and CDR2 is FQNNGV. Concerning this clone: Its cognate antigen is unknown.

The V and J genes are TRBV11-2 and TRBJ2-4; D is perhaps TRBD2 (5 bases). The clonotype comes from a man aged 18 to 29 in good health. Some clones in this sample may be carry-over from other donors' samples. The source material was naive CD4+ T cells from PBMCs. Specified subset: CD45RA+ positively selected. The CDR3 DNA follows: TGTGCCAGCAGCTTATTTCCGACGGACTCGCCCCCCAAAAACATTCAGTACTTC. This codes for CASSLFPTDSPPKNIQYF. The full variable domain, with the rest looked up from reference TRBV11-2 and TRBJ2-4, is EAGVAQSPRYKIIEKRQSVAFWCNPISGHATLYWYQQILGQGPKLLIQFQNNGVVDDSQLPKDRFSAERLKGVDSTLKIQPAKLEDSAVYLCASSLFPTDSPPKNIQYFGAGTRLSVL.